One sample yielded the 3 T cell receptor beta chains listed below, sequenced in a study of vaccination and CD4 T cells after COVID-19. Treatment here: roughly ten-day PBMC culture with coronavirus spike peptide pools or control peptides (ViraFEST assay). Oncomine TCR Beta short-read sequencing was applied to DNA from cultured CD4+ T cells. TCRdb processed the PCR reads anew with MiXCR; each CDR3 protein has one entry. Among more than 15,000 distinct CDR3 sequences listed, around 74% were seen once. These receptors are not linked to any known antigen. Input material: CD4+ T cells from blood, cultured in vitro. The origin of the receptors is a human donor who had recovered from COVID-19.

V and J are TRBV11-3 and TRBJ2-3; D perhaps matches TRBD2 (6 bases). The length of the CDR3 is 15 residues. From germline, CDR1 is SGHNT and CDR2 YENEEA. The V gene lost 5 bases and the J gene lost 0 bases, with 12 bases spanning the gap. The CDR3 coding sequence is TGTGCCAGCAGCCTGGACTACCGAAGCACAGATACGCAGTATTTT. Translated, it gives CASSLDYRSTDTQYF.

The genes are TRBV9 and TRBJ2-4, with 11 positions matching TRBD2. V trimming: 3 bases; J trimming: 9 bases; junction bases outside the gene matches: 11. The CDR3 runs to 16 residues. The germline CDR1 and CDR2 sequences are SGDLS and YYNGEE. CDR3: CASSAGGSGREVIQYF. CDR3 bases: TGTGCCAGCAGCGCTGGGGGTAGCGGGAGGGAGGTCATTCAGTACTTC.

The chain has TRBV7-3 and TRBJ1-1; possible D gene TRBD1, 5 bases. Trimming took off 2 bases at V and 1 base at J, with 11 bases between the two ends. This CDR3 has 15 amino acids. Germline assignment: CDR1 SGHTA and CDR2 FQGTGA. In DNA form, the CDR3 reads TGTGCCAGCAGCTTATATCCGGGGACGAACACTGAAGCTTTCTTT. Amino acids: CASSLYPGTNTEAFF.